This is a list of T cell receptor beta chains from one sample in a study of blood T cells in healthy people across ages. TCRdb reprocessed the 5' RACE reads with MiXCR, giving one entry per CDR3 protein. Of about 1.6 million distinct CDR3 sequences detected, 30% to 40% appear once; the ten largest clones hold about 11%. The source material was blood. These receptors were obtained from a woman aged 25 to 39 in good health. Both conserved end residues are part of each CDR3. D genes are given only for firm matches.

TRBJ2-7	TRBV27	TRBD2	CASSLASSGSDEQYF
TRBJ2-7	TRBV7-6	TRBD1	CASSLRGQVKQYF
TRBJ2-5	TRBV20-1	TRBD2	CSASAGQETQYF
TRBJ2-1	TRBV7-9	TRBD2	CASSSGLAGDLFF
TRBJ1-5	TRBV4-1	NA	CASSQETVQPQHF
TRBJ1-1	TRBV7-9	NA	CASSSEGFTEAFF
TRBJ1-1	TRBV5-1	NA	CASSSTGGVNTEAFF
TRBJ2-7	TRBV7-9	NA	CASSSTGAGLSYEQYF
TRBJ1-1	TRBV11-2	NA	CASSLGAGIAEAFF
TRBJ2-7	TRBV7-9	NA	CASSLTRTGDEQYF
TRBJ1-1	TRBV9	TRBD1	CASSVEGRGRTEAFF
TRBJ1-2	TRBV20-1	TRBD1	CSARLQGGYGYTF
TRBJ2-1	TRBV2	TRBD2	CVSKIAGGSYNEQFF
TRBJ2-7	TRBV24-1	NA	CATSDFREEQYF
TRBJ2-3	TRBV7-9	NA	CASSLRGWTDTQYF
TRBJ2-7	TRBV7-8	NA	CASTLIPVRGEQYF
TRBJ2-1	TRBV7-2	NA	CASSLLAGSWNEQFF
TRBJ2-1	TRBV5-1	TRBD1	CASRLRTGETYNEQFF
TRBJ2-7	TRBV18	NA	CASSPLREAYEQYF
TRBJ2-2	TRBV29-1	NA	CSVGKGGELFF
TRBJ1-3	TRBV12-3/TRBV12-4	NA	CASRTGGPGGNTIYF
TRBJ1-1	TRBV12-3/TRBV12-4	TRBD1	CASRTGTVNTEAFF
TRBJ1-5	TRBV18	TRBD1	CASSPAGQANNQPQHF
TRBJ1-5	TRBV15	TRBD1	CATSKTQGAIFGGQPQHF
TRBJ2-7	TRBV15	TRBD2	CATSRGPLAGGPNEQYF
TRBJ2-7	TRBV20-1	TRBD2	CSASPLAEYYEQYF
TRBJ2-3	TRBV20-1	NA	CSASGVKRDTQYF
TRBJ2-3	TRBV15	TRBD2	CATSRTAGGPDTQYF
TRBJ2-1	TRBV6-2/TRBV6-3	NA	CASSHSGTRGNEQFF
TRBJ2-1	TRBV6-2/TRBV6-3	NA	CASSRAGHESSNEQFF
TRBJ1-2	TRBV7-9	TRBD1	CASSWTGYGYTF
TRBJ2-7	TRBV20-1	NA	CSAREGRGVYEQYF
TRBJ2-1	TRBV4-2	NA	CASSHLEGPNEQFF
TRBJ2-3	TRBV7-2	TRBD1	CASSSRQGAKDTQYF
TRBJ2-1	TRBV9	TRBD2	CASSVATSGRGHEQFF
TRBJ1-2	TRBV28	NA	CASSGRGGGYTF
TRBJ2-5	TRBV7-2	NA	CASSFTGTTIQETQYF
NA	TRBV20-1	NA	CSASQRGVEETQYF
TRBJ2-1	TRBV20-1	TRBD2	CSASGTSGGGDYNEQFF
TRBJ1-1	TRBV11-2	NA	CASSPGAGAGTEAFF
TRBJ1-5	TRBV20-1	NA	CSGLLGEGTNQPQHF
TRBJ2-1	TRBV6-5	NA	CASRTTNNEQFF
TRBJ2-3	TRBV5-1	NA	CASSVKTGDTQYF
TRBJ2-3	TRBV2	TRBD2	CASSERTSGRMDTQYF
TRBJ2-5	TRBV7-9	TRBD1	CASSLATTGQGGKTQYF
TRBJ1-2	TRBV2	NA	CASSDLQGKYGYTF
TRBJ2-1	TRBV13	TRBD1	CASSWGQGRDNEQFF
TRBJ2-1	TRBV30	TRBD2	CAWALAGAGYEQFF
TRBJ1-2	TRBV6-1	NA	CASSEKGVAYGYTF
TRBJ1-1	TRBV30	NA	CAWSPFGGTEAFF
TRBJ1-2	TRBV12-3/TRBV12-4	NA	CASRSDSRANYGYTF
TRBJ2-5	TRBV28	TRBD2	CATTVAGGFQETQYF
TRBJ2-5	TRBV27	TRBD2	CASNAGTRLETQYF
TRBJ1-5	TRBV20-1	NA	CSAEDGNNQPQHF